These T cell receptor beta chains were read from a single sample in a study of monozygotic twins with inflammatory bowel disease. TCRdb re-called the 5' RACE reads and gives one entry per CDR3 protein, without DNA. The sample holds a few hundred thousand distinct CDR3 sequences. Specimen: blood. Source of these receptors: a human donor with ulcerative colitis or Crohn's disease, or a healthy co-twin of an affected twin (not recorded which). The CDR3 runs from the conserved cysteine through the conserved F or W. The order of the fields is J gene, V gene, CDR3 protein.

j_gene: TRBJ1-5; v_gene: TRBV18; CDR3aa: CASSGSNGNQPQHF
j_gene: TRBJ2-7; v_gene: TRBV7-2; CDR3aa: CASSFRTSGGNSYEQYF
j_gene: TRBJ2-7; v_gene: TRBV20-1; CDR3aa: CSARDQVRGSYEQYF
j_gene: TRBJ2-7; v_gene: TRBV4-3; CDR3aa: CASSQERQGVSYEQYF
j_gene: TRBJ2-3; v_gene: TRBV7-3; CDR3aa: CASSFRQQTDTQYF
j_gene: TRBJ2-7; v_gene: TRBV3-1; CDR3aa: CASSTTQTYEQYF
j_gene: TRBJ1-6; v_gene: TRBV6-1; CDR3aa: CASGTYTGSNSPLHF
j_gene: TRBJ2-5; v_gene: TRBV29-1; CDR3aa: CSVSRQGFRETQYF
j_gene: TRBJ1-5; v_gene: TRBV4-1; CDR3aa: CASSQDRGQPQHF
j_gene: TRBJ1-5; v_gene: TRBV7-8; CDR3aa: CASSSLQGEDQPQHF
j_gene: TRBJ2-7; v_gene: TRBV5-1; CDR3aa: CASSFPETSESYEQYF
j_gene: TRBJ2-7; v_gene: TRBV7-2; CDR3aa: CASSLPGTGGYEQYF
j_gene: TRBJ2-2; v_gene: TRBV5-1; CDR3aa: CASSLEQQNTGELFF
j_gene: TRBJ2-2; v_gene: TRBV5-1; CDR3aa: CASSLGAGTGRWTGELFF
j_gene: TRBJ1-6; v_gene: TRBV5-1; CDR3aa: CASSPRTGGAEDSPLHF
j_gene: TRBJ2-7; v_gene: TRBV27; CDR3aa: CASSPPGRRGSYEQYF
j_gene: TRBJ2-7; v_gene: TRBV29-1; CDR3aa: CSVLDRTSYEQYF
j_gene: TRBJ2-1; v_gene: TRBV6-5; CDR3aa: CASSYSNSNNEQFF
j_gene: TRBJ2-1; v_gene: TRBV7-6; CDR3aa: CASSSKRVNEQFF
j_gene: TRBJ2-5; v_gene: TRBV20-1; CDR3aa: CSATTSGVETQYF
j_gene: TRBJ2-5; v_gene: TRBV20-1; CDR3aa: CSAREGETQYF
j_gene: TRBJ2-2; v_gene: TRBV14; CDR3aa: CASSQGMTGEKAGELFF
j_gene: TRBJ2-6; v_gene: TRBV28; CDR3aa: CASRGLGSGLGGANVLTF